This T cell receptor (beta chain) was identified during a study of cytomegalovirus exposure and HLA in healthy donors. This CDR3 has 15 amino acids. CDR1 is SGHNT, CDR2 YYREEE, per germline (reference sequence). V gave up 0 bases and J gave up 4 bases, with 13 bases separating them. The PCR contained 60 Vbeta and 13 Jbeta primers. This table comes from immunoSEQ multiplex PCR, and its TCRdb copy is limited to in-frame clones, with some not included. This repertoire shows over 85,000 clones, roughly two thirds found once; its top ten account for over 3%. The sample consisted of PBMCs. The genes are TRBV5-4 and TRBJ1-1, with a tentative D call TRBD1 (5 bases). The TCR was taken from a man aged 35 to 55 in good health and CMV-seronegative. CDR3 sequence: CASSLAGVGATEAFF. As DNA, the CDR3 is TGTGCCAGCAGCTTGGCCGGCGTTGGGGCCACTGAAGCTTTCTTT.